Following are 19 T cell receptor beta chains from one sample sequenced in a study of blood T cell repertoires in COVID-19. The assay was immunoSEQ multiplex PCR, and TCRdb's table has in-frame clones only and misses some. The table lists about 64,000 clones, about nine tenths of them singletons. Input material: peripheral blood. The receptors were sampled from a man over 45 with active COVID-19.

The chain carries TRBV3-1 (or the pseudogene TRBV3-2) and TRBJ2-7; D is perhaps TRBD2 (6 bases). V lost 3 bases, J lost 6 bases, and 9 bases lay in between. Germline V gene lookup returns CDR1 LGHDT and CDR2 YNNKEL (reference sequence). The CDR3 has 12 amino acids. This CDR3 reads CASSQQGGEQYF. The CDR3 DNA reads TGTGCCAGCAGCCAGCAGGGAGGCGAGCAGTACTTC.

The gene calls are TRBV7-3 and TRBJ2-1; perhaps TRBD1 as D (6 bases). V was cut by 5 bases and J by 7 bases, with 18 bases left in between. This CDR3 comprises 15 residues. CDR1 SGHTA and CDR2 FQGTGA come from the germline V gene. This chain's CDR3 is CASSQGPPGQNEQFF. In DNA form, the CDR3 reads TGTGCCAGCAGCCAGGGCCCCCCTGGACAGAATGAGCAGTTCTTC.

J is TRBJ1-4 and V is TRBV7-9, with 9 bases fitting TRBD1. This CDR3 has 16 residues. Looked up from germline, CDR1 is SEHNR and CDR2 is FQNEAQ (reference sequence). With 5 bases clipped from V and 0 bases from J, the junction kept 4 bases outside the gene matches. The CDR3: CASSLRQGATNEKLFF. DNA of the CDR3: TGTGCCAGCAGCCTTCGACAGGGGGCAACTAATGAAAAACTGTTTTTT.

This clone has only a few counts. The chain has TRBV6-5 and TRBJ1-1, with D perhaps matching TRBD1 (6 bases). With 7 bases removed from V and 0 bases from J, the gap between germline ends came to 12 bases. There are 14 residues in the CDR3. Germline V CDR1 and CDR2: MNHEY, SVGAGI. CDR3 protein: CASTIDRMNTEAFF. The CDR3 nucleotides read TGTGCCAGCACCATAGACAGGATGAACACTGAAGCTTTCTTT.

The V gene is TRBV19, the J gene TRBJ2-7, with D maybe TRBD2 (5 bases). The CDR3 has 13 residues. CDR1 and CDR2 from the germline V gene are LNHDA and SQIVND (reference sequence). V was shortened by 6 bases and J by 1 base, with 10 bases between the two germline ends. The CDR3 sequence is CASREDSSYEQYF. DNA for the CDR3: TGTGCCAGTAGGGAGGACTCGTCCTACGAGCAGTACTTC.

The chain links TRBV19 to TRBJ2-7, with TRBD1 identical over 7 bases. The junction had 5 bases not matched to a gene; V was cut back by 0 bases and J by 0 bases. This CDR3 has 16 amino acids. Per germline, CDR1 LNHDA and CDR2 SQIVND (reference sequence). CDR3 nucleotides: TGTGCCAGTAGTATAGATGGGACAGCTGACTCCTACGAGCAGTACTTC. Translating gives CASSIDGTADSYEQYF.

The CDR3 sequence: CASRSDRAKNIQYF. Here the CDR3 DNA reads TGTGCCAGCCGTTCCGACAGGGCTAAAAACATTCAGTACTTC. The chain uses TRBV27 and TRBJ2-4; 7 bases match TRBD1. The CDR3 consists of 14 residues. Germline CDR1 reads MNHEY; CDR2 reads SMNVEV (reference sequence). Trimming took 8 bases from V and 4 from J; bases not matched to a gene: 8.

This clone was recorded only once. The V call is TRBV30, the J call TRBJ2-1; 7 bases fit TRBD2. The CDR3 loop spans 15 amino acids. CDR1 is GTSNPN, CDR2 SVGIG, per germline (reference sequence). The J segment lost 7 bases and the V segment lost 1 base, leaving 10 bases of the junction unmatched. CDR3: CAWSGRSGAWNEQFF. CDR3 coding DNA: TGTGCCTGGAGTGGGCGGAGCGGGGCATGGAATGAGCAGTTCTTC.

The chain recombines TRBV2 with TRBJ1-6; maybe TRBD1 (6 bases). CDR3 length: 12 amino acids. Germline V gives CDR1 SNHLY, CDR2 FYNNEI. The V end lost 4 bases, the J end lost 19 bases, and 17 bases lay between the germline ends. The CDR3 loop is CASSALGQLQHF. The CDR3 coding sequence is TGTGCCAGCAGTGCGCTTGGACAGCTCCAGCACTTT.

Only one count was recorded for this clone. J is TRBJ2-3 and V is TRBV5-1, with TRBD2 identical over 10 bases. The CDR3 has 17 amino acids. CDR1 and CDR2 (germline): SGHRS, YFSETQ. V dropped 4 bases and J dropped 0; count of bases not matched to a gene: 8. The CDR3 sequence is CASSLGSGRASTDTQYF. DNA of the CDR3: TGCGCCAGCAGCCTCGGCAGCGGGAGGGCTAGCACAGATACGCAGTATTTT.

The chain uses TRBV28 and TRBJ1-2; the match to TRBD1 covers 8 bases. Unmatched junction bases numbered 6, after V lost 5 bases and J lost 1 base. Germline V gene lookup returns CDR1 MDHEN and CDR2 SYDVKM. This CDR3 region has 15 residues. CDR3 protein: CASSLTGGVNYGYTF. The DNA for the CDR3 is TGTGCCAGCAGTCTCACAGGGGGAGTTAACTATGGCTACACCTTC.

This clone was counted between two and nine times. The chain uses TRBV6-5 and TRBJ2-7; TRBD1 aligns across 9 bases. Looked up from germline, CDR1 is MNHEY and CDR2 is SVGAGI. The CDR3 sequence is 15 residues long. J gave up 5 bases and V 2 bases, and 7 bases lay outside the gene matches. The CDR3 region is CASSYAANRGHEQYF. The CDR3 DNA follows: TGTGCCAGCAGTTACGCAGCGAACAGGGGGCACGAGCAGTACTTC.

As for this clone: Its ends do not fully match the called genes, so a read error is possible. The chain joins TRBV24-1 to TRBJ1-2, with D possibly matching TRBD1 (6 bases). The CDR3 runs 16 residues. CDR1 is KGHDR, CDR2 SFDVKD, per germline. Here the CDR3 reads CATSDPTGTLGHSWAF. As DNA, the CDR3 is TGTGCCACCAGTGACCCCACCGGGACACTAGGACATAGCTGGGCCTTC.

The rearrangement uses TRBV6-2 or TRBV6-3 and TRBJ2-5; the D is unclear. Trimming cost V 2 bases and J 7 bases, with 5 bases left between them. Germline CDR1 MNHEY, CDR2 SVGEGT. CDR3 size: 11 residues. The CDR3 loop is CASSYPGTQYF. CDR3 sequence (DNA): TGTGCCAGCAGTTACCCCGGGACCCAGTACTTC.

This sequence joins TRBV19 and TRBJ2-1; D is perhaps TRBD2 (5 bases). V lost 5 bases, J lost 7 bases, and 9 bases lay in between. The CDR3 extends over 12 amino acids. CDR1 is LNHDA and CDR2 is SQIVND in the germline V gene (reference sequence). The CDR3 region is CASSDGINEQFF. The CDR3 region has the DNA TGTGCCAGTAGTGACGGGATTAATGAGCAGTTCTTC.

This clone was counted only a few times. J is TRBJ2-3 and V is TRBV4-3, with 9 positions matching TRBD2. CDR3 length: 17 residues. V lost 1 base to trimming and J lost 4 bases; unmatched junction nucleotides: 9. Germline CDR1 reads LGHNA; CDR2 reads YSLEER. The chain's CDR3 is CASSQVGDSGSPDTQYF. CDR3 DNA sequence: TGCGCCAGCAGCCAAGTAGGGGATAGCGGGAGCCCAGATACGCAGTATTTT.

This rearrangement joins TRBV3-1 (or the pseudogene TRBV3-2) to TRBJ2-7; no clear D. The germline V gene encodes CDR1 LGHDT and CDR2 YNNKEL (reference sequence). There are 13 residues in the CDR3. The V and J ends lost 2 bases and 5 bases respectively, with 10 bases between them. For the CDR3, the DNA is TGTGCCAGCAGCCAACATTCCAGCGACGAGCAGTACTTC. Translation: CASSQHSSDEQYF.

The chain's CDR3 is CASSPGQYEAFF. In DNA form, the CDR3 reads TGTGCCAGCTCACCAGGACAGTATGAAGCTTTCTTT. This chain uses TRBV18 with TRBJ1-1; D possibly corresponds to TRBD1 (6 bases). The CDR3 consists of 12 residues. V lost 2 bases to trimming and J lost 7 bases, with 8 bases between them. Germline V gene lookup returns CDR1 KGHSH and CDR2 LQKENI.

This clone showed up just a few times. J is TRBJ2-3 and V is TRBV27; D call uncertain. V was trimmed by 10 bases and J by 4 bases, leaving 18 bases between them. There are 14 residues in the CDR3. Per the germline V gene, CDR1 is MNHEY and CDR2 is SMNVEV (reference sequence). The CDR3 DNA is TGTGCCACCACGCCGCTTAGCAGACCAGATACGCAGTATTTT. Translation gives CATTPLSRPDTQYF.